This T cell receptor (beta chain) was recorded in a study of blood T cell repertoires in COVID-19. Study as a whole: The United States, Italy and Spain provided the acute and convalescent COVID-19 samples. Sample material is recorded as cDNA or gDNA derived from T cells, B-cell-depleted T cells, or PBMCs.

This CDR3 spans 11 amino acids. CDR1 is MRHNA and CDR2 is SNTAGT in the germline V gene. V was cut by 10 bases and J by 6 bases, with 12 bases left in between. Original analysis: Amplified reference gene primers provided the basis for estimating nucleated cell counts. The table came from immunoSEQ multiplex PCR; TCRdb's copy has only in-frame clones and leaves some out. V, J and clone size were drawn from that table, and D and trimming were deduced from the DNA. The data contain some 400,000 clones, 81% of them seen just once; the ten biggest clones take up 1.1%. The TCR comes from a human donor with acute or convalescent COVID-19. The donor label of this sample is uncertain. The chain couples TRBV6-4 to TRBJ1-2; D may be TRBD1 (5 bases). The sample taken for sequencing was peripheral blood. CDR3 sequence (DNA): TGTGCCACCCTGGGGGGACATGGCTACACCTTC. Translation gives CATLGGHGYTF.